These 10 T cell receptor beta chains were all obtained from the same sample, sequenced in a study of T cells in Graves' hyperthyroidism and ophthalmopathy. The TCR beta CDR3 regions underwent amplification using RNA transcripts as the source. A first-round RT-PCR of the TCR CDR3 used the HTBI primer set. One entry per CDR3 protein, called by TCRdb with MiXCR from the multiplex PCR reads. The table shows a few hundred thousand distinct CDR3 sequences, with 35% to 55% occurring only once. The sequenced sample was peripheral blood or thyroid tissue (not recorded which). Receptors originate from a woman aged 18-30 years with Graves' hyperthyroidism.

The chain is built from TRBV29-1 and TRBJ2-2; tentative D call: TRBD1 (5 bases). Germline loops: CDR1 SQVTM, CDR2 ANQGSEA. This CDR3 contains 13 residues. The V end lost 2 bases, the J end lost 1 base, and 5 bases lay between the germline ends. CDR3 amino acids: CSVETGNTGELFF. CDR3 nucleotide sequence: TGCAGCGTTGAAACAGGGAACACCGGGGAGCTGTTTTTT.

The chain carries TRBV4-1 and TRBJ1-1, with D maybe TRBD1 (5 bases). V lost 2 bases and J 4 bases, leaving 17 bases between the germline ends. The CDR3 has 16 residues. Germline CDR1 and CDR2: MGHRA and YSYEKL. The CDR3 region is CASSQPRRGSGTEAFF. The CDR3 coding sequence is TGCGCCAGCAGCCAACCCCGCCGGGGGTCGGGCACTGAAGCTTTCTTT.

Turning to this clonotype: It is likely a read error, because the conserved phenylalanine at the end of the CDR3 is missing. The chain is built from TRBV6-5 and TRBJ1-6; 7 nucleotides align to TRBD1. Germline loops: CDR1 MNHEY, CDR2 SVGAGI. The ends lost 5 bases at V and 6 bases at J; junction bases unmatched: 4. This CDR3 is 14 amino acids long. The CDR3 nucleotides are TGTGCCAGCAGTAGGCCAGGGGGTAATTCACCCCTCCACGTT. This sequence encodes CASSRPGGNSPLHV.

This clonotype was recorded at least ten times. V gene TRBV3-1 combines with J gene TRBJ2-7, with TRBD2 identical over 10 bases. Per germline, CDR1 LGHDT and CDR2 YNNKEL (reference sequence). The CDR3 runs to 15 residues. Losses at the gene ends were 1 base for V and 7 bases for J; bases not matched to a gene: 7. CDR3 nucleotide sequence: TGTGCCAGCAGCCAAGGGAGACTAGCGGGCGAGGAGCAGTACTTC. It encodes CASSQGRLAGEEQYF.

CDR3 protein: CSARDRGPDTQYF. DNA for the CDR3: TGCAGTGCTAGAGATAGAGGCCCAGATACGCAGTATTTT. The chain has TRBV20-1 and TRBJ2-3, with unresolved D. The CDR3 spans 13 residues. Germline-derived CDR1 and CDR2 are DFQATT and SNEGSKA (reference sequence). V was cut by 0 bases and J by 4 bases, with 8 bases left in between.

This clonotype was counted between two and nine times. The rearrangement links TRBV6-5 to TRBJ2-2; TRBD1 aligns across 10 bases. Germline-derived CDR1 and CDR2 are MNHEY and SVGAGI. Unmatched junction bases numbered 6, after V lost 10 bases and J lost 4 bases. This CDR3 region has 14 residues. The CDR3 coding sequence is TGTGCCATCCGGACAGGGGGGACCACCGGGGAGCTGTTTTTT. Its translation is CAIRTGGTTGELFF.

The chain joins TRBV7-9 to TRBJ1-3; the D gene is possibly TRBD1 (5 bases). V was pared by 4 bases and J by 2 bases, with 9 bases between. The CDR3 runs to 14 residues. Germline V gene sequence: CDR1 SEHNR, CDR2 FQNEAQ (reference sequence). DNA of the CDR3: TGTGCCAGCAGCTCCGACAGTGCTGGAAACACCATATATTTT. Protein product: CASSSDSAGNTIYF.

This clonotype was found many times. V is TRBV7-6 and J is TRBJ1-1; a possible D gene is TRBD1 (5 bases). V lost 1 base, J lost 0 bases, and 9 bases lay in between. The germline V gene has CDR1 SGHVS and CDR2 FNYEAQ. CDR3 length: 15 residues. DNA for the CDR3: TGTGCCAGCAGCTTAGTCCCAGGGTTGAACACTGAAGCTTTCTTT. Residues: CASSLVPGLNTEAFF.

This chain links TRBV6-5 with TRBJ1-4, with 7 bases that match TRBD1. After removal of 6 bases from V and 7 bases from J, the junction contained 8 bases not matched to a gene. The germline V gene has CDR1 MNHEY and CDR2 SVGAGI. The CDR3 has 14 residues. For the CDR3, the DNA is TGTGCCAGCAGGCGAGGAGGGGGCAGTGAAAAACTGTTTTTT. It yields the protein CASRRGGGSEKLFF.

Remarks on this clonotype: One junction end does not reproduce the germline sequence, and a read error may be involved. This chain links TRBV5-1 with TRBJ2-5; D is possibly TRBD2 (5 bases). CDR3 length equals 16 residues. Per germline, CDR1 SGHRS and CDR2 YFSETQ. CDR3 protein: CASSWLGSSYQETQYF. The CDR3, as DNA: TGTGCCAGCAGCTGGCTGGGGAGCTCCTACCAAGAGACCCAGTACTTC.